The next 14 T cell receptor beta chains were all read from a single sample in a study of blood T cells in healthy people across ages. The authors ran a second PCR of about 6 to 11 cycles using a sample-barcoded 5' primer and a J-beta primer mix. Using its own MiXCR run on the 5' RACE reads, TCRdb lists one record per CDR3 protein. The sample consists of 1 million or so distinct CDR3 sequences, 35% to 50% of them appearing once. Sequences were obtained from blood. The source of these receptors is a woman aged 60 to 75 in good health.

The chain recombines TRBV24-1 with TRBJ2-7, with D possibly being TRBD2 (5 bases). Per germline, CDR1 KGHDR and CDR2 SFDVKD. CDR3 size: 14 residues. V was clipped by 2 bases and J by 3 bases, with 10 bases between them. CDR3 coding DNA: TGTGCCACCAGTGATTCGGGGTTTTACTACGAGCAGTACTTC. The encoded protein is CATSDSGFYYEQYF.

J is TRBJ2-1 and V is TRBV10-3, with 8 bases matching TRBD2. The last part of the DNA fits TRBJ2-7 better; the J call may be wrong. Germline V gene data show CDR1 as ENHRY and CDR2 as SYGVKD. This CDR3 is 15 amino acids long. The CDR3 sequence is CAISDPAGAYNEQYF. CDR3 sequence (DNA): TGTGCCATCAGTGACCCAGCGGGGGCTTACAATGAGCAGTACTTC.

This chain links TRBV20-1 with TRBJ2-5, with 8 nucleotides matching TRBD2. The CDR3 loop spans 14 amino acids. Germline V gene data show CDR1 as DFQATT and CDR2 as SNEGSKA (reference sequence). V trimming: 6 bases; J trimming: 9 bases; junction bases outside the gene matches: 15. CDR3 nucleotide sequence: TGCAGTGCCCCCGACCCTACGGGAGGGGAGGCCCAGTACTTC. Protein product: CSAPDPTGGEAQYF.

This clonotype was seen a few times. The DNA for the CDR3 is TGTGCCAGCAGCTCTATCGGCTCGTCCGAAGCTTTCTTT. This encodes CASSSIGSSEAFF. This rearrangement joins TRBV5-6 to TRBJ1-1; no definite D call. V lost 3 bases and J lost 8, with 14 bases in between. CDR1 and CDR2 (germline): SGHDT, YYEEEE. The CDR3 has 13 residues.

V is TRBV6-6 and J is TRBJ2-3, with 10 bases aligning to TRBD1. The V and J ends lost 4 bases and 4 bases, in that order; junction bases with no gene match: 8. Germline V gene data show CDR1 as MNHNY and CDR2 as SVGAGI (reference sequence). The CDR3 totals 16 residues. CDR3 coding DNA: TGTGCCAGCAGTTCAACCGGGACAGGGGTTCCAGATACGCAGTATTTT. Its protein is CASSSTGTGVPDTQYF.

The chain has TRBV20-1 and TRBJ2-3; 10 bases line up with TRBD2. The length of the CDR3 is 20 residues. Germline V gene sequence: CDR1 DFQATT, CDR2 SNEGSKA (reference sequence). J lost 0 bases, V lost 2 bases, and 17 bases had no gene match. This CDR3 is CSARPDRGVSGRPSTDTQYF. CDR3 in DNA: TGCAGTGCTAGACCCGACAGGGGAGTTAGCGGGAGGCCGAGCACAGATACGCAGTATTTT.

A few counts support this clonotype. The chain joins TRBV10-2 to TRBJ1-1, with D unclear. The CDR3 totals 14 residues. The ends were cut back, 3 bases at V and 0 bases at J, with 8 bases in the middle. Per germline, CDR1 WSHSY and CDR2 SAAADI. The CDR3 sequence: CASSDAVLNTEAFF. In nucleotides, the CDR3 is TGCGCCAGCAGTGATGCGGTCCTGAACACTGAAGCTTTCTTT.

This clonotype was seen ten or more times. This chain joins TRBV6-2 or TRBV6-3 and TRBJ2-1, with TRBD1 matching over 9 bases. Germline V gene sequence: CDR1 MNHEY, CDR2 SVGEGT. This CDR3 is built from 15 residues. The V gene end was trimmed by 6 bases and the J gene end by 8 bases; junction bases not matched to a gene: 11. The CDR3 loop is CASRAGTGFADEQFF. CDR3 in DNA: TGTGCCAGCAGGGCCGGGACAGGGTTTGCGGATGAGCAGTTCTTC.

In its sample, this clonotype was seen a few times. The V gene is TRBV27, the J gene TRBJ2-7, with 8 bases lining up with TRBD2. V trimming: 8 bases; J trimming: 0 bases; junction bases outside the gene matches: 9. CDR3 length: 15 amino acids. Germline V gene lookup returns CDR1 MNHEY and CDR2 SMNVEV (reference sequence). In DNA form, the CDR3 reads TGTGCCAGCCAACCACTAGCGGACATCTCCTACGAGCAGTACTTC. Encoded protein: CASQPLADISYEQYF.

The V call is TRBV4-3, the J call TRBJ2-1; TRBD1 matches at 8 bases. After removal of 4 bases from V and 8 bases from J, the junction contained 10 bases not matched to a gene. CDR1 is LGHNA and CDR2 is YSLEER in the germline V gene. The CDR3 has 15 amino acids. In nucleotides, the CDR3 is TGCGCCAGCAGCCGAGGACAGGGTCTCGTCGATGAGCAGTTCTTC. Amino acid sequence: CASSRGQGLVDEQFF.

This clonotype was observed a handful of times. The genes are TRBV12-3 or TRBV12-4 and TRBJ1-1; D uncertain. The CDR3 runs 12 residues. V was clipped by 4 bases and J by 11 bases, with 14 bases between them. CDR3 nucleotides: TGTGCCAGCAGTTCTAGAGGTCCTGGGGCTTTCTTT. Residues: CASSSRGPGAFF.

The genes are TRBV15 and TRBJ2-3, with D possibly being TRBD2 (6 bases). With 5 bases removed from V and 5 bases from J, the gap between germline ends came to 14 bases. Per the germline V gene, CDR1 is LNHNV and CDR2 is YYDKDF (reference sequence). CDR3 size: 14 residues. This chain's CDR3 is CATSGPGSGDTQYF. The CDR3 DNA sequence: TGTGCCACCAGCGGTCCCGGGAGTGGAGATACGCAGTATTTT.

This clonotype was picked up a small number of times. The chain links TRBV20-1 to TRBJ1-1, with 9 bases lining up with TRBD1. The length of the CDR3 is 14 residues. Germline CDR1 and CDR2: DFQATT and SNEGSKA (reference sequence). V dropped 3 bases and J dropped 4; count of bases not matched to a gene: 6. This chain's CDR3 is CSASNTGGFTEAFF. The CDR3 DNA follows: TGCAGTGCTAGTAATACAGGGGGCTTCACTGAAGCTTTCTTT.

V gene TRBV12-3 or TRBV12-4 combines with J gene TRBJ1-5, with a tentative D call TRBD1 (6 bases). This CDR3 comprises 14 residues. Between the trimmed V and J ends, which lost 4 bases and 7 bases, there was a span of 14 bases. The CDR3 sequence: CASSSQGLGQPQHF. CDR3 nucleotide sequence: TGTGCCAGCAGTTCGCAGGGGTTAGGGCAGCCCCAGCATTTT.